Many counts were recorded for the clone carrying this T cell receptor (beta chain). Its cognate antigen is unknown. Absence of ophthalmopathy progression within 18 months defined stable Graves' hyperthyroidism. For the diagnoses, clinical symptoms, serum thyroxine and TRAb, thyroid ultrasound and orbital computed tomography were used. This sample is drawn from a study of T cells in Graves' hyperthyroidism and ophthalmopathy. Whole-study context: At initial diagnosis, before any treatment had begun, peripheral blood was obtained.

Findings and caveats of the study: Ophthalmopathy and stable hyperthyroidism were told apart by a 13 V-J model.

The V end lost 4 bases, the J end lost 1 base, and 16 bases lay between the germline ends. CDR1 and CDR2 from the germline V gene are SGHNT and YENEEA. There are 16 residues in the CDR3. Amplified regions were TCR beta CDR3 sequences from RNA transcripts. HTBI primers were used for first-round RT-PCR of the TCR CDR3. MiXCR was run by TCRdb on the multiplex PCR reads, yielding one entry per CDR3 protein. The sample holds roughly 700,000 distinct CDR3 sequences, approximately 40% seen once. The rearrangement joins TRBV11-3 to TRBJ1-1; weak D call: TRBD1 (5 bases). The specimen sequenced was blood. The sequence was obtained from a woman in her 40s with Graves' hyperthyroidism. CDR3 nucleotide sequence: TGTGCCAGCAGCTCCGCGTACCGGGGGACGAACACTGAAGCTTTCTTT. This codes for CASSSAYRGTNTEAFF.